One and the same sample provided the 24 T cell receptor beta chains below, sequenced in a study of Tregs in tolerant kidney transplant recipients (dated by TCRdb to about 2019). Their antigen targets remain unknown. Library preparation used the immunoSEQ multiplex PCR assay. The table comes from immuneACCESS by way of TCRdb, which keeps in-frame sequences with V and J called. Part of the clones is missing from these tables; in studies checked, under half for an unresolved V gene and the rest for unknown reasons. This sample is represented by approximately 44,000 clones; nearly 97% of them were singletons. The biggest ten clones account for 0.37% of the sample. Sequencing was done on a sample of Tregs from blood cultured with allogeneic cells. These receptors all come from a human donor in good health.

The CDR3 nucleotides read TGTGCCAGCTCACAAGGGGCAATCGTGAACACTGAAGCTTTCTTT. It codes for CASSQGAIVNTEAFF. The rearrangement uses TRBV2 and TRBJ1-1; tentatively, D is TRBD1 (5 bases). This CDR3 spans 15 amino acids. From germline, CDR1 is SNHLY and CDR2 FYNNEI. V dropped 8 bases and J dropped 0 bases, with 16 bases sitting between them. The full variable domain, its missing parts supplied by reference TRBV2 and TRBJ1-1, is EPEVTQTPSHQVTQMGQEVILRCVPISNHLYFYWYRQILGQKVEFLVSFYNNEISEKSEIFDDQFSVERPDGSNFTLKIRSTKLEDSAMYFCASSQGAIVNTEAFFGQGTRLTVV.

The genes are TRBV19 and TRBJ1-5; D is possibly TRBD1 (6 bases). This CDR3 is built from 15 residues. V was cut by 2 bases and J by 9 bases, with 17 bases left in between. CDR1 is LNHDA and CDR2 is SQIVND in the germline V gene (reference sequence). CDR3 DNA sequence: TGTGCCAGTAGTATAAATGTCAGGGGACCGGGGCCCCAGCATTTT. This gives the protein CASSINVRGPGPQHF. Variable domain in full (rest from reference TRBV19 and TRBJ1-5): DGGITQSPKYLFRKEGQNVTLSCEQNLNHDAMYWYRQDPGQGLRLIYYSQIVNDFQKGDIAEGYSVSREKKESFPLTVTSAQKNPTAFYLCASSINVRGPGPQHFGDGTRLSIL.

The rearrangement joins TRBV7-2 to TRBJ1-4; a weak D match, TRBD1 (5 bases). Germline-derived CDR1 and CDR2 are SGHTA and FQGNSA. There are 14 residues in the CDR3. V lost 3 bases and J lost 9, with 14 bases in between. DNA of the CDR3: TGTGCCAGCAGCTTGTCAGGGTTCAGGCAAAAACTGTTTTTT. Translating gives CASSLSGFRQKLFF. Drawing the rest from reference TRBV7-2 and TRBJ1-4, the complete variable domain is GAGVSQSPSNKVTEKGKDVELRCDPISGHTALYWYRQSLGQGLEFLIYFQGNSAPDKSGLPSDRFSAERTGGSVSTLTIQRTQQEDSAVYLCASSLSGFRQKLFFGSGTQLSVL.

V and J are TRBV5-6 and TRBJ2-5, with D possibly TRBD1 on 6 matching bases. The germline V and J ends were trimmed by 4 bases and 9 bases, with 19 bases remaining between them. The CDR3 loop spans 14 amino acids. The germline V gene encodes CDR1 SGHDT and CDR2 YYEEEE. The CDR3 sequence is CASSLPKLTGAQYF. The CDR3 DNA follows: TGTGCCAGCAGCCTCCCGAAACTGACAGGCGCCCAGTACTTC. Filled out from reference TRBV5-6 and TRBJ2-5, the complete variable domain reads DAGVTQSPTHLIKTRGQQVTLRCSPKSGHDTVSWYQQALGQGPQFIFQYYEEEERQRGNFPDRFSGHQFPNYSSELNVNALLLGDSALYLCASSLPKLTGAQYFGPGTRLLVL.

This rearrangement joins TRBV30 to TRBJ2-2; no reliable D call. With 5 bases removed from V and 4 bases from J, the gap between germline ends came to 11 bases. The germline gives CDR1 GTSNPN, CDR2 SVGIG (reference sequence). This CDR3 has 13 residues. In DNA form, the CDR3 reads TGTGCCTGGTGTGCAGATGGCACCGGGGAGCTGTTTTTT. Translated, it gives CAWCADGTGELFF.

The rearrangement uses TRBV23-1 and TRBJ1-1, with D perhaps matching TRBD1 (6 bases). TRBV23-1 is recorded as an ORF, its role being uncertain. The CDR3 spans 17 residues. With 2 bases removed from V and 1 base from J, the gap between germline ends came to 17 bases. The CDR3 loop is CASSQLETDRSNTEAFF. CDR3 nucleotides: TGCGCCAGCAGTCAACTCGAGACCGACAGGTCGAACACTGAAGCTTTCTTT.

This chain connects TRBV18 to TRBJ1-2; TRBD1 agrees at 7 bases. The germline gives CDR1 KGHSH, CDR2 LQKENI. The junction had 9 bases not matched to a gene; V was cut back by 4 bases and J by 4 bases. CDR3 length: 15 residues. The CDR3 nucleotides read TGTGCCAGCTCACGACGACAGGGAAATCCCTATGGCTACACCTTC. It encodes CASSRRQGNPYGYTF.

This chain links TRBV19 with TRBJ1-1, with D hard to call. The ends were cut back, 0 bases at V and 2 bases at J, with 10 bases in the middle. This CDR3 region has 15 residues. Looked up from germline, CDR1 is LNHDA and CDR2 is SQIVND (reference sequence). CDR3 in DNA: TGTGCCAGTAGTATAGAGGGCAGACTTAACACTGAAGCTTTCTTT. This codes for CASSIEGRLNTEAFF.

This chain joins TRBV6-5 and TRBJ2-3; D is possibly TRBD1 (6 bases). The germline V and J ends were trimmed by 0 bases and 4 bases, with 11 bases remaining between them. Germline assignment: CDR1 MNHEY and CDR2 SVGAGI. This CDR3 has 15 amino acids. The CDR3, as DNA: TGTGCCAGCAGTTACTCTAGGCAGGGGTCAGATACGCAGTATTTT. Its protein product is CASSYSRQGSDTQYF.

The rearrangement links TRBV4-2 to TRBJ2-1, with 9 bases aligning to TRBD2. This CDR3 comprises 15 residues. V dropped 5 bases and J dropped 6; count of bases not matched to a gene: 8. Germline CDR1 and CDR2: LGHNA and YNFKEQ. The CDR3 loop is CASSRELAGPNEQFF. The CDR3 nucleotides are TGTGCCAGCAGCAGAGAGCTAGCGGGACCCAATGAGCAGTTCTTC.

This chain joins TRBV21-1 and TRBJ1-4. TRBV21-1 is listed as a pseudogene. The CDR3 totals 14 residues. The CDR3 DNA reads as TGTGCCAGCAGCGCCGACCCAGATAATGAAAAACTGTTTTTT. The encoded protein is CASSADPDNEKLFF.

The chain employs TRBV9 and TRBJ1-1; D ambiguous. From germline, CDR1 is SGDLS and CDR2 YYNGEE. This CDR3 has 14 residues. Trimming left V 0 bases short and J 7 bases short, with 13 bases between. CDR3 DNA: TGTGCCAGCAGCGTAGTACCAATGGATAGTGAAGCTTTCTTT. Its translation: CASSVVPMDSEAFF.

The chain employs TRBV5-6 and TRBJ1-4; maybe TRBD1 (5 bases). V dropped 4 bases and J dropped 8 bases, with 27 bases sitting between them. The germline gives CDR1 SGHDT, CDR2 YYEEEE. The CDR3 runs to 18 residues. CDR3 region: CASSPRTPRARSREKLFF. CDR3 coding DNA: TGTGCCAGCAGCCCACGAACTCCCAGGGCGCGGAGTAGAGAAAAACTGTTTTTT.

The V call is TRBV5-5, the J call TRBJ1-2; D is unclear. The germline CDR1 and CDR2 sequences are SGHKS and YYEKEE (reference sequence). CDR3 length equals 13 residues. V lost 4 bases, J lost 7 bases, and 14 bases lay in between. The DNA for the CDR3 is TGTGCCAGCAGCGTCGGGCCATCTTCTGGCTACACCTTC. Its translation: CASSVGPSSGYTF.

V and J are TRBV18 and TRBJ1-4; 7 nucleotides agree with TRBD1. This CDR3 is 14 amino acids long. V lost 5 bases and J lost 8; bases outside the gene matches: 8. Germline V lookup: CDR1 KGHSH, CDR2 LQKENI. The CDR3 region is CASSSYGTEEKLFF. The DNA for the CDR3 is TGTGCCAGCTCATCCTACGGGACAGAAGAAAAACTGTTTTTT.

The chain links TRBV7-3 to TRBJ2-1; 9 nucleotides match TRBD1. This CDR3 has 17 residues. CDR1 and CDR2 from the germline V gene are SGHTA and FQGTGA. After removal of 5 bases from V and 4 bases from J, the junction contained 12 bases not matched to a gene. The CDR3 DNA follows: TGTGCCAGCAGCCGAGGGGGGGCTGGGACAGGGTACAATGAGCAGTTCTTC. It specifies CASSRGGAGTGYNEQFF.

The chain is built from TRBV11-2 and TRBJ2-5, with D unresolved. The V end was cut by 3 bases, the J end by 2 bases, with 13 bases between. The germline V gene encodes CDR1 SGHAT and CDR2 FQNNGV. CDR3 length: 15 residues. CDR3 protein: CASSFGRLVQETQYF. The CDR3 DNA follows: TGTGCCAGCAGCTTTGGCCGTTTAGTGCAAGAGACCCAGTACTTC.

This rearrangement joins TRBV11-3 to TRBJ2-2, with 7 positions matching TRBD1. Germline V gene lookup returns CDR1 SGHNT and CDR2 YENEEA. The V and J ends lost 4 bases and 3 bases, in that order; junction bases with no gene match: 2. The CDR3 is 14 amino acids. This CDR3 reads CASSSGQYTGELFF. In nucleotides, the CDR3 is TGTGCCAGCAGCTCGGGACAGTACACCGGGGAGCTGTTTTTT.

This rearrangement joins TRBV7-9 to TRBJ2-5; unclear D gene. The CDR3 runs 11 residues. In germline, CDR1 is SEHNR, CDR2 FQNEAQ (reference sequence). Trimming pared 5 bases from V and 4 bases from J, leaving 5 bases between. CDR3 coding DNA: TGTGCCAGCAGCCCCTTAGAGACCCAGTACTTC. It specifies CASSPLETQYF.

V is TRBV15 and J is TRBJ1-2; D is ambiguous. The germline V and J ends were trimmed by 3 bases and 5 bases, with 13 bases remaining between them. The CDR3 spans 14 residues. Per the germline V gene, CDR1 is LNHNV and CDR2 is YYDKDF (reference sequence). The CDR3 region is CATSRGFTPYGYTF. CDR3 nucleotides: TGTGCCACCAGCAGGGGCTTTACACCATATGGCTACACCTTC.

The chain has TRBV7-9 and TRBJ1-5, with 7 bases matching TRBD1. CDR3 length: 17 residues. J gave up 3 bases and V 1 base, and 9 bases lay outside the gene matches. Per germline, CDR1 SEHNR and CDR2 FQNEAQ (reference sequence). The chain's CDR3 is CASSLGVGGASNQPQHF. The CDR3 DNA sequence: TGTGCCAGCAGCTTAGGTGTAGGGGGCGCATCCAATCAGCCCCAGCATTTT.

The V call is TRBV11-2, the J call TRBJ2-1; TRBD2 is a possible D gene (5 bases). In germline, CDR1 is SGHAT, CDR2 FQNNGV. The V and J ends lost 6 bases and 7 bases respectively, with 13 bases between them. The CDR3 loop spans 13 amino acids. The CDR3 sequence: CASRYNLANEQFF. The DNA of the CDR3 is TGTGCCAGCAGATATAACCTAGCTAATGAGCAGTTCTTC.

The chain employs TRBV25-1 and TRBJ1-1; possible D gene TRBD1, 5 bases. V lost 4 bases and J 5 bases, leaving 14 bases between the germline ends. CDR3 length equals 14 residues. Looked up from germline, CDR1 is MGHDK and CDR2 is SYGVNS. This CDR3 reads CASSAPGPLTEAFF. The CDR3, as DNA: TGTGCCAGCAGTGCCCCAGGGCCGTTGACTGAAGCTTTCTTT.

The chain links TRBV11-2 to TRBJ1-1, with 7 bases matching TRBD1. Looked up from germline, CDR1 is SGHAT and CDR2 is FQNNGV. The ends lost 0 bases at V and 1 base at J; junction bases unmatched: 14. The CDR3 extends over 19 amino acids. CDR3 amino acids: CASSLDSDRHGLRNTEAFF. Written as DNA, the CDR3 is TGTGCCAGCAGCTTAGATTCGGACAGGCACGGTCTTCGGAACACTGAAGCTTTCTTT.